This TCR beta chain was recovered during a study of blood T cells in healthy people across ages. CDR3 length: 15 amino acids. V lost 4 bases and J lost 6; bases outside the gene matches: 7. The germline gives CDR1 MGHRA, CDR2 YSYEKL. Through a sample-barcoded 5' primer and a J-beta primer mix, a second PCR was run for about 6 to 11 cycles. A template-switch adaptor that had 12 random nucleotides put a tag on each cDNA molecule. TCRdb reprocessed the 5' RACE reads via MiXCR and lists one record per CDR3 protein. The sample has 550,000 to 700,000 distinct CDR3 sequences; about 26% are singletons. This clonotype was counted between two and nine times.

The TCR comes from a woman in her sixties or seventies in good health. The V and J genes are TRBV4-1 and TRBJ2-3; 10 nucleotides agree with TRBD1. Material for sequencing was blood. The CDR3, as DNA: TGCGCCAGCAGCCCATTGGGGACAGGGGACGATACGCAGTATTTT. It specifies CASSPLGTGDDTQYF.